This T cell receptor (beta chain) stems from a study of T cells in Graves' hyperthyroidism and ophthalmopathy. Study-wide points: A model built on 13 V-J features separated ophthalmopathy from stable hyperthyroidism. Among thyroid clonotypes expanded above 0.001, most also appeared in blood.

The V end lost 4 bases, the J end lost 2 bases, and 15 bases lay between the germline ends. The germline V gene has CDR1 SNHLY and CDR2 FYNNEI. This CDR3 is built from 15 residues. Patients aged 18 to 65 with hyperthyroidism were newly diagnosed, with duration under 2 months. TCR beta CDR3 region amplification was performed from RNA transcripts. When the TCR CDR3 underwent first-round RT-PCR, the HTBI primer set was used. A single record per CDR3 protein comes from TCRdb applying MiXCR to the multiplex PCR reads. The sample includes about 340,000 distinct CDR3 sequences, 15% to 20% of them seen just once. The table lists this clonotype with many counts. Its antigen is unidentified.

The material sequenced was blood. This TCR was recovered from a woman aged 45 to 65 with Graves' hyperthyroidism. This chain connects TRBV2 to TRBJ2-7, with D possibly matching TRBD1 (6 bases). The CDR3 nucleotides read TGTGCCAGCAGTGCAGGGGCGTCCTACCCCTACGAGCAGTACGTC. The encoded protein is CASSAGASYPYEQYV.